This record covers a single T cell receptor beta chain. Its antigen is unidentified. At one end the junction does not follow the germline gene, possibly because of a read error. These data belong to a study of tumor and adjacent non-tumor tissue in lung cancer. Looking at the study overall: The patients, 10 men and roughly 5 women, were about 30 to 76 with stage I to III disease. Study results and limitations: Shorter survival was associated with higher TCR diversity in tumors. Tumor repertoires had a smaller top 100 clone share than normal lung.

Germline V CDR1 and CDR2: WSHSY, SAAADI. This CDR3 has 13 amino acids. This sample's RNA came from whole unsorted tissue. TCRbeta libraries were built with three rounds of nested PCR, modified from ARM-PCR. A single record per CDR3 protein comes from TCRdb applying MiXCR to the multiplex PCR reads. In the table there are about 68,000 distinct CDR3 sequences, about three fifths of which are singletons. This receptor was obtained from a man aged 45 to 65 with non-small cell lung cancer. What was sequenced was lung tumor tissue. The V and J genes are TRBV10-2 and TRBJ1-2; maybe TRBD1 (5 bases). Here the CDR3 reads CASSDGGSNGYSF. The DNA for the CDR3 is TGCGCCAGCAGTGATGGGGGTAGTAATGGCTACAGCTTT.